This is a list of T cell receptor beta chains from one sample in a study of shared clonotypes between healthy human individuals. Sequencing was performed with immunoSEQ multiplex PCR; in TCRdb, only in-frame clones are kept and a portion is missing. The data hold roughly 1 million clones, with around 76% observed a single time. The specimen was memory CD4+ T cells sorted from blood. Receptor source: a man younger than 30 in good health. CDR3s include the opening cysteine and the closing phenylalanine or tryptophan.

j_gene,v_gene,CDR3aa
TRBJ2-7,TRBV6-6,CASLAPLTYEQYF
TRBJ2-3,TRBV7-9,CASSMQEAGAQYF
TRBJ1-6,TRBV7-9,CASSSRNSPLHF
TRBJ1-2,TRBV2,CASSPQGWGSGYTF
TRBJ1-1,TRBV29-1,CSVEVSRDTEAFF
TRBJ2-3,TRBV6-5,CASSSKADTQYF
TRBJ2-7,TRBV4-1,CASSQGGQGGYEQYF
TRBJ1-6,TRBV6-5,CASSYNGPDNSPLHF
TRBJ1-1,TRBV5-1,CASSVQGGNTEAFF
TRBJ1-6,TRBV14,CASSQGGGGNSPLHF
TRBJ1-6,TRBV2,CASSVRGLALHF
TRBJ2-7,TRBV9,CAKIWGGRYEQYF
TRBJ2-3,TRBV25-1,CASSELGGTDTQYF
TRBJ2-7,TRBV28,CASSDRVGQYF
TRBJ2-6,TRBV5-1,CASSLNPVGSGANVLTF
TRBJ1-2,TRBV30,CAWSPGGLYGYTF
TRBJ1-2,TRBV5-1,CASSSKGAHGYTF
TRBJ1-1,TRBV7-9,CASSLEGITEAFF
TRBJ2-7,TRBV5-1,CASSLDGGSGYEQYF
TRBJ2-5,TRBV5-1,CASSLYRDRVHF
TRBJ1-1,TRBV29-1,CSVEDQAGVTEAFF
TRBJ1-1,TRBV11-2,CASSSQQGFLNTEAFF
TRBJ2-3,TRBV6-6,CASRSTGGGTDTQYF
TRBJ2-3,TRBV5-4,CASSLGGRSTDTQYF
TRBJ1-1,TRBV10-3,CAISVGPGNTEAFF
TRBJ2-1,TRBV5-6,CASIRRGLVVNEQFF
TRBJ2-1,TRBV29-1,CSVYSSGSYNEQFF
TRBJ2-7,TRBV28,CASSLSGVFYEQYF
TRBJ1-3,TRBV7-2,CASSLGAGLGNTIYF
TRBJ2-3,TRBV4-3,CASRTSGSPSTDTQYF
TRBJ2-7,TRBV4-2,CASSPGGTSYEQYF
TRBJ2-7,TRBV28,CASILAGDGYEQYF
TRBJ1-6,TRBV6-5,CASSYSTNGNSPLHF
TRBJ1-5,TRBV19,CASSMRAAYNQPQHF
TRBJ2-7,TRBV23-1,CASSQSPGCEQYF
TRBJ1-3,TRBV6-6,CASSYVDSGNTIYF
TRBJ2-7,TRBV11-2,CASSTAWTSREQYF
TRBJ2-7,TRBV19,CASSIDGLTYEQYF
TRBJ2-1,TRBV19,CASSIDSGPPYNEQFF
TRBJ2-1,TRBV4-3,CASSQLTSGNEQFF
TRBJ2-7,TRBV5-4,CASSLGQSYEQYF
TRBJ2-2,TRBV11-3,CASSPGQGASGELFF
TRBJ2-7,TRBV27,CASSYRQGRSYEQYF
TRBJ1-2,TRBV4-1,CASSQVPGENYGYTF
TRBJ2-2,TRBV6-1,CASSEPRGTNTGELFF
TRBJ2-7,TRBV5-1,CASSLLPNPWGASPYEQYF
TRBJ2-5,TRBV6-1,CASSAAGAGQETQYF
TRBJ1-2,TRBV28,CASSFYHSGQGADGYTF
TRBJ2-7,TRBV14,CASSLSGTTYEQYF
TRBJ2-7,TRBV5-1,CASSLGQVSYEQYF
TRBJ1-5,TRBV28,CASHEGANQPQHF